This TCR beta chain was recorded in a study of T-cell memory formation after mild COVID-19. The overall study: Most TCR clusters belonged to a single donor. General study points: Pre-infection memory already had some responding clones, implying cross-reactive memory joined.

V dropped 3 bases and J dropped 5 bases, with 17 bases sitting between them. The CDR3 contains 16 residues. Germline CDR1 is LNHDA and CDR2 is SQIVND (reference sequence). TCRdb ran MiXCR on the 5' RACE reads and lists one entry per CDR3 protein. The sample holds hundreds of thousands of distinct CDR3 sequences; 24% are singletons and the top ten take roughly 8.9%. A word on this clonotype: Its specificity is unknown.

Sequences were obtained from PBMCs or a T cell subset sorted from them (not recorded which). This TCR derives from an adult woman who had mild COVID-19 (a few samples of this study predate the infection). Cell type and time point are not known. The rearrangement links TRBV19 to TRBJ1-5; D is possibly TRBD1 (5 bases). The CDR3 sequence: CASSMEPGVSHQPQHF. CDR3 nucleotides: TGTGCCAGTAGTATGGAGCCGGGGGTTTCGCATCAGCCCCAGCATTTT.